This record looks at one TCR beta chain sequence and its context. Its antigen is unidentified. This record belongs to a study of shared clonotypes between healthy human individuals. Looked up from germline, CDR1 is SGHVS and CDR2 is FQNEAQ. V lost 7 bases and J 0 bases, leaving 16 bases between the germline ends. The CDR3 has 15 residues. The test was conducted at deep level. The assay was immunoSEQ multiplex PCR, and TCRdb's table has in-frame clones only and misses some. The sample holds more than 2 million clones, approximately 95% seen once. The study, taken as a whole, reports: The sole specimen, blood, was sampled, and tissue repertoires likely differ. Among donors, the sharing of clonotypes was expected to be influenced by sequencing depth.

The TCR sequence derives from a man aged 18 to 29 in good health. Source material: naive CD4+ T cells sorted from blood. Described subset: CD45RA+ positively selected. The V and J genes are TRBV7-8 and TRBJ2-7; D perhaps matches TRBD2 (5 bases). The CDR3 region is CASTRMEASSYEQYF. The CDR3 region has the DNA TGTGCCAGCACCCGTATGGAGGCTAGCTCCTACGAGCAGTACTTC.